The sequence of this T cell receptor beta chain was determined in a study of T cell repertoires in cytomegalovirus infection. On the study more broadly: CMV infection and matching HLA type were both indicated by public TCR beta signatures. Study-wide points: Predominance within the ex vivo response was attributable to HLA-C-restricted CMV-specific TCR beta clonotypes.

TCRdb analysed the reads with MiXCR anew, one entry per CDR3 protein. Of approximately 550,000 distinct CDR3 sequences listed, about 15% are singletons. Per germline, CDR1 SGHAT and CDR2 FQDESV (reference sequence). The CDR3 is 16 amino acids. The germline V and J ends were trimmed by 1 base and 7 bases, with 14 bases remaining between them. About this clonotype itself: The antigen remains undetermined.

The TCR was taken from a human donor in good health (CMV status not recorded). Some clones in this sample may be carry-over from other donors' samples. Source material: CD8+ T cells from PBMCs. The V gene is TRBV11-1, the J gene TRBJ1-6, with D possibly matching TRBD1 (5 bases). The CDR3 DNA follows: TGTGCCAGCAGCTTAGGGAGGGGCAGGCGGAATTCACCCCTCCACTTT. Protein: CASSLGRGRRNSPLHF.